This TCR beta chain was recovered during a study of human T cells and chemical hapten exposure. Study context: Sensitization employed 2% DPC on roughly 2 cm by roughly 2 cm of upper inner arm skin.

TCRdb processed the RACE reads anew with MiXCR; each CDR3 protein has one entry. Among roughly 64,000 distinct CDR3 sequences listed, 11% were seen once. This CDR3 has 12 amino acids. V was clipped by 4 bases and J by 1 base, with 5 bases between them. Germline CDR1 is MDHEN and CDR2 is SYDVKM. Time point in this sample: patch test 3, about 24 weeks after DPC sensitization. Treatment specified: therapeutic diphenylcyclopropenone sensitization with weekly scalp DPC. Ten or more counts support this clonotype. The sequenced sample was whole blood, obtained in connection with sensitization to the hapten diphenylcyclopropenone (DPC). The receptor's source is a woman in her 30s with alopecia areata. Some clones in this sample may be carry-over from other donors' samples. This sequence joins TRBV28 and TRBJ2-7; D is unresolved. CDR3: CASSWGSYEQYF. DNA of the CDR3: TGTGCCAGCAGTTGGGGTTCCTACGAGCAGTACTTC.